The rows below give T cell receptor beta chains drawn from one sample of a study of ipilimumab plus nivolumab after autologous stem cell transplantation. Using immunoSEQ multiplex PCR, the repertoire was profiled, and TCRdb retains in-frame clones only, with some absent. The sample contains around 84,000 clones, under 85% of which appear only once. This sample comprised PBMCs, obtained in a trial of ipilimumab plus nivolumab as post-transplant consolidation. The receptor set was obtained from a male donor with diffuse large B-cell lymphoma. CDR3s include the opening cysteine and the closing phenylalanine or tryptophan. D genes are given only for firm matches. A clone size is listed for some rows: how often the clone was seen (once, few, many), or a class if it is expanded.

TRBV19	TRBD1	many	TRBJ1-6	TGTGCCAGTAGTATCGGGACAGGCCCGTCACAGTCACCCCTCCACTTT	CASSIGTGPSQSPLHF
TRBV18	.	.	TRBJ1-3	TGTGCCAGCTCACCACAGGGCTTGGACGGAAACACCATATATTTT	CASSPQGLDGNTIYF
TRBV2	TRBD1	.	TRBJ1-4	TGTGCCAGCAGTCTGGACAGGTGGAATGAAAAACTGTTTTTT	CASSLDRWNEKLFF
TRBV5-1	TRBD2	.	TRBJ2-3	TGCGCCAGCACTAGCGGGGGGGCGACAGATACGCAGTATTTT	CASTSGGATDTQYF
TRBV5-1	.	.	TRBJ2-6	TGCGCCAGCAGCTTGGTGTCAGGGTCCCTCTCTGGGGCCAACGTCCTGACTTTC	CASSLVSGSLSGANVLTF
TRBV10-3	TRBD1	.	TRBJ2-1	TGTGCCATCAGTGCCGGGACAGGGCCCTACAATGAGCAGTTCTTC	CAISAGTGPYNEQFF
TRBV7-2	TRBD2	.	TRBJ2-3	TGTGCCAGCAGCCAAGGACTAGCGGGGGAAACAGATACGCAGTATTTT	CASSQGLAGETDTQYF
TRBV7-2	.	.	TRBJ1-1	TGTGCCAGCAGCCCCGACAGCCAGGCGAGGAACACTGAAGCTTTCTTT	CASSPDSQARNTEAFF
TRBV7-3	TRBD2	.	TRBJ2-1	TGTGCCAGCAGCTTAACAACTAGCGGGGGTCGAAATGAGCAGTTCTTC	CASSLTTSGGRNEQFF
TRBV30	.	.	TRBJ2-3	TGTGCCTGGAGTTTCCTGAGGGCGGGGCTTTCAGATACGCAGTATTTT	CAWSFLRAGLSDTQYF
TRBV5-1	.	once	TRBJ1-5	TGCGCCAGCAGCTTGGAGGGTAGCGGTCAGCCCCAGCATTTT	CASSLEGSGQPQHF
TRBV6-6	.	.	TRBJ1-6	TGTGCCAGCAGACGGCAAAATGGGGGCTTCTCCCTCCACTTT	CASRRQNGGFSLHF
TRBV2	.	.	TRBJ2-7	TGTGCCAGCAGCCAAGGATCCCTCTCCTACGAGCAGTACTTC	CASSQGSLSYEQYF